This T cell receptor (beta chain) was captured in a study of blood T cells in healthy people across ages. Whole-study findings and limits: Researchers deemed the diversity estimates from one million T cells underestimates.

Germline CDR1 reads MDHEN; CDR2 reads SYDVKM. Trimming left V 5 bases short and J 2 bases short, with 16 bases between. The CDR3 has 15 amino acids. This clonotype was seen a handful of times. The antigen remains undetermined. A second PCR, run for about 6 to 12 cycles, used a sample-barcoded 5' primer plus a J-beta primer mix. TCRdb processed the 5' RACE reads anew with MiXCR; each CDR3 protein has one entry. The table shows 710,000 or so distinct CDR3 sequences, with 22% occurring only once. The specimen sequenced was blood. This TCR derives from a man aged 65 to 85 in good health. The chain recombines TRBV28 with TRBJ2-7, with D uncertain. In DNA, the CDR3 is TGTGCCAGCAGTACCCCGGGTGGCCTAACCTACGAGCAGTACTTC. Translation: CASSTPGGLTYEQYF.